This is a list of T cell receptor beta chains from one sample in a study of beta chain features in type 1 diabetes. The data were produced by immunoSEQ multiplex PCR, yet TCRdb's version contains in-frame clones alone and is incomplete. The repertoire consists of some 350,000 clones, with over 9% occurring once and the leading ten covering less than 0.65%. Sequenced: central memory CD4+ T cells from blood. These receptor sequences come from a man aged 25-40 years with type 1 diabetes. The CDR3 runs from the conserved cysteine through the conserved F or W. D genes are given only for firm matches. A row's size may be missing; if present it is once, few, many or a size class.

cdr3_nt cdr3_aa j_call d_call clone_size v_call
TGTGCCAGCAGTTTTTCCTCCCCTAGCGGGAGGCGCGAGCAGTACTTC CASSFSSPSGRREQYF TRBJ2-7 TRBD2 . TRBV27
TGTGCCAGCAGCCCGGACAGGATCACAGATACGCAGTATTTT CASSPDRITDTQYF TRBJ2-3 TRBD1 few TRBV7-3
TGTGCCTGGAGTTTGGGAGCCTCTGGAAACACCATATATTTT CAWSLGASGNTIYF TRBJ1-3 . . TRBV30
TGTGCCAGCGACAGGGGAGGAGAGACCCAGTACTTC CASDRGGETQYF TRBJ2-5 TRBD1 few TRBV2
TGTGCCAGCAGCCTCACGTATACGCAGTATTTT CASSLTYTQYF TRBJ2-3 . few TRBV7-2
TGTGGCCGGGGGGAGGGCCAGATCGGGGAGCTGTTTTTT CGRGEGQIGELFF TRBJ2-2 TRBD2 few TRBV30
TGTGCCAGCAGTGAAAGAGGGGGCGGTAATCAGCCCCAGCATTTT CASSERGGGNQPQHF TRBJ1-5 TRBD1 few TRBV6-1
TGCGCCAGCAGCTTGGCACAGGGGGCGAATGAGCAGTTCTTC CASSLAQGANEQFF TRBJ2-1 TRBD1 . TRBV5-1
TGCGCCAGCAGCCAAGATAGGGGGGCCTTTCTCTCCTACAATGAGCAGTTCTTC CASSQDRGAFLSYNEQFF TRBJ2-1 . few TRBV4-3
TGTGCCAGCATTAAGCGGGAGGCGAGCACAGATACGCAGTATTTT CASIKREASTDTQYF TRBJ2-3 TRBD2 few TRBV7-2
TGTGCCAGCAGTCCCCCGCCGGGGGCGTTCTCCTACGAGCAGTACTTC CASSPPPGAFSYEQYF TRBJ2-7 . . TRBV28
TGTGCCAGCAGCCCCCCTCCATTCGGTTACGAGCAGTACTTC CASSPPPFGYEQYF TRBJ2-7 . few TRBV28
TGTGCCAGCAGGGGCGCGGGGGGCTACACCTTC CASRGAGGYTF TRBJ1-2 . . TRBV2
TGTGCCAGCAGCCGTCGACTAGCGGGAGGGTACGAGCAGTACTTC CASSRRLAGGYEQYF TRBJ2-7 TRBD2 few TRBV14
TGTGCCAGCAGCCTACCCCCGGGGGATGGAGAGACCCAGTACTTC CASSLPPGDGETQYF TRBJ2-5 . few TRBV7-2